This TCR beta chain was identified during a study of human T cells and chemical hapten exposure. This clonotype was counted between two and nine times. Time point noted: healthy volunteer bleed at 2 weeks. Sequencing started from total RNA isolated from unfractionated whole blood. This CDR3 is built from 13 residues. Germline V lookup: CDR1 SGHVS, CDR2 FQNEAQ. V lost 5 bases to trimming and J lost 4 bases, with 12 bases between them. From the RACE reads, TCRdb called clonotypes with MiXCR, one entry per CDR3 protein. The table lists roughly 100,000 distinct CDR3 sequences, approximately 9% of them singletons.

The specimen sequenced was whole blood. V and J are TRBV7-8 and TRBJ2-7; D gene ambiguous. The source of this sequence is a female donor in good health. Some clones in this sample may be carry-over from other donors' samples. The CDR3 loop is CASSHPDGYEQYF. CDR3 DNA: TGTGCCAGCAGCCACCCGGACGGTTACGAGCAGTACTTC.